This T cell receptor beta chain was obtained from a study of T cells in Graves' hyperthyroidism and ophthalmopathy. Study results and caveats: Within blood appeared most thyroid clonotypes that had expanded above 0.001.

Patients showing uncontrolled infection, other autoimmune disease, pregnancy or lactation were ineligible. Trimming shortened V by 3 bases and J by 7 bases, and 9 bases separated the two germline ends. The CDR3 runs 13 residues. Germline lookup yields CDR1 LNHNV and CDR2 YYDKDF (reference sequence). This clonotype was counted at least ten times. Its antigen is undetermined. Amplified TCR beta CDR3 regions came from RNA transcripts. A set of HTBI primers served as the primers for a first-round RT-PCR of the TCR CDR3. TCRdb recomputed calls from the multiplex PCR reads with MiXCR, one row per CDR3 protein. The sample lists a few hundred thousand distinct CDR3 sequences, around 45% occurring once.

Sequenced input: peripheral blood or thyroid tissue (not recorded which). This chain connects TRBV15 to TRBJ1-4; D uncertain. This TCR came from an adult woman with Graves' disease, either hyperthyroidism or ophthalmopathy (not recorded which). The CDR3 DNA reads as TGTGCCACCAGCAGGGCCTCCTTTGAAAAACTGTTTTTT. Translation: CATSRASFEKLFF. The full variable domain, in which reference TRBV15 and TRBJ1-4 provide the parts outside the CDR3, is DAMVIQNPRYQVTQFGKPVTLSCSQTLNHNVMYWYQQKSSQAPKLLFHYYDKDFNNEADTPDNFQSRRPNTSFCFLDIRSPGLGDTAMYLCATSRASFEKLFFGSGTQLSVL.